This T cell receptor beta chain was identified during a study of blood T cell repertoires in COVID-19. Looking at the study overall: Sites in the United States, Italy and Spain provided acute and convalescent COVID-19 samples. The analysed material was cDNA or gDNA that came from T cells, B-cell-depleted T cells, or PBMCs.

The V and J ends lost 3 bases and 4 bases, in that order; junction bases with no gene match: 2. Germline V gene lookup returns CDR1 SGHVS and CDR2 FQNEAQ. This CDR3 has 14 residues. Generated by immunoSEQ multiplex PCR, the TCRdb table keeps only in-frame clones and is missing some. The repertoire has some 69,000 clones, over 80% of them found once; the top ten carry more than 2%. The genes are TRBV7-8 and TRBJ1-3; 8 bases are shared with TRBD1. This clonotype was obtained from a man older than 75 with active or convalescent COVID-19. Sequenced sample: peripheral blood. CDR3 amino acids: CASSLDREGNTIYF. The CDR3 nucleotides read TGTGCCAGCAGCTTGGACAGGGAAGGAAACACCATATATTTT.